The clone carrying this T cell receptor beta chain appeared a single time. Its target is unknown. This CDR3 comprises 16 residues. Germline loops: CDR1 MNHEY, CDR2 SVGAGI. Trimming took 2 bases from V and 8 from J; bases not matched to a gene: 5. This entry comes from a study of T cell responses to AZD1222 COVID-19 vaccine. General study points: A reported finding is that nearly half of spike-specific TCRs target unmutated variant regions.

Produced via immunoSEQ multiplex PCR; TCRdb's table is partial and in-frame only. The data show 75,000 to 100,000 clones, with about 89% seen just once and 6.5% to 8% held by the top ten. The sequence was obtained from an adult in good health. Sequencing used peripheral blood, obtained on day 0 of AZD1222 vaccination. V gene TRBV6-5 combines with J gene TRBJ1-6; TRBD1 matches at 11 bases. The CDR3 DNA reads as TGTGCCAGCAGTTACGGGGGACAGGGGGTGGATTCACCCCTCCACTTT. Its protein product is CASSYGGQGVDSPLHF.